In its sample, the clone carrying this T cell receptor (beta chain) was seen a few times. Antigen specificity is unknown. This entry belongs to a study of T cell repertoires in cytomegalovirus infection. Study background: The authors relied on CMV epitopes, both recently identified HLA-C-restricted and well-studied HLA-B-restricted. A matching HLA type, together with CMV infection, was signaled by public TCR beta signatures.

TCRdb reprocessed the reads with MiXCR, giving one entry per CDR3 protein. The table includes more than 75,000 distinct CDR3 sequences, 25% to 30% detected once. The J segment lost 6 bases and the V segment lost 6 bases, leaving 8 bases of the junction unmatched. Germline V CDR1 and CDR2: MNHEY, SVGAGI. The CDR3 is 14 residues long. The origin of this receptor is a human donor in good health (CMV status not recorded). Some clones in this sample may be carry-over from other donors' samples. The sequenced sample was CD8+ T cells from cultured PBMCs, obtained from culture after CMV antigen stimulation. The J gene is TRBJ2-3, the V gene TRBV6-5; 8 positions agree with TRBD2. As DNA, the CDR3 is TGTGCCAGCAGCGGGGGGGCCCTGGTCGATACGCAGTATTTT. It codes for CASSGGALVDTQYF.